Listed here are 3 T cell receptor beta chains from one sample, sequenced in a study of blood T cells in healthy people across ages (dated by TCRdb to between 2014 and 2017). Libraries came from 5' RACE. These reads were obtained on an Illumina HiSeq 2500. A second roughly 7 to 11 cycle PCR used a sample-barcoded 5' primer and a J-beta primer mix. Through fastp at Q25 and MiXCR, TCRdb rebuilt clones from the public reads, retaining in-frame beta chains. Each CDR3 protein appears once, grouped with its most common genes and DNA. Counted in this sample were roughly 1.4 million distinct CDR3 sequences; 59% of them appeared once. The ten biggest clones cover over 5.5% of the sample. The sample taken for sequencing was blood. These receptors originate from a man between 18 and 35 years old in good health.

The chain combines TRBV20-1 with TRBJ2-5; no clear D gene. CDR1 is DFQATT, CDR2 SNEGSKA, per germline (reference sequence). CDR3 length: 13 amino acids. With 6 bases removed from V and 11 bases from J, the gap between germline ends came to 22 bases. CDR3 loop: CSAVVTGYNEQYF. The CDR3 DNA is TGCAGTGCGGTAGTAACGGGCTACAATGAGCAGTACTTC.

The chain links TRBV29-1 to TRBJ2-7, with D tentatively TRBD2 (6 bases). The germline V gene has CDR1 SQVTM and CDR2 ANQGSEA. The germline V and J ends were trimmed by 6 bases and 3 bases, with 9 bases remaining between them. This CDR3 is built from 11 residues. The CDR3 DNA is TGCAGCGTGGCGGGGTACTACGAGCAGTACTTC. It codes for CSVAGYYEQYF.

This sequence joins TRBV7-6 and TRBJ2-3, with D possibly called TRBD1 or TRBD2 (6 bases each). CDR1 and CDR2 (germline): SGHVS, FNYEAQ. The CDR3 consists of 15 residues. The ends were cut back, 5 bases at V and 3 bases at J, with 15 bases in the middle. The CDR3 sequence is CASSLEGVGTDTQYF. CDR3 nucleotides: TGTGCCAGCAGCCTGGAGGGGGTGGGGACAGATACGCAGTATTTT.